What follows is one TCR beta chain and its context. What it binds is unknown. CDR3 size: 15 residues. Germline CDR1 MNHNS, CDR2 SASEGT. The J segment lost 4 bases and the V segment lost 6 bases, leaving 6 bases of the junction unmatched. Assay used: immunoSEQ multiplex PCR; TCRdb lists only in-frame clones, some missing. The repertoire consists of 2 million to 3 million clones, with 80% to 95% occurring once and the leading ten covering around 0.4%. This sample was taken from a study of shared clonotypes between healthy human individuals. Study outcomes and limitations: Several donors held 4.5% to 5% of naive CD4 clonotypes in common. Donor clonotype sharing was expected to depend on sequencing depth.

The chain employs TRBV6-1 and TRBJ1-4; 9 bases agree with TRBD1. The sample comprised naive CD4+ T cells from PBMCs. Subset here: CD45RA+ positively selected. The TCR originated in a man between 18 and 29 years old in good health. Some clones in this sample may be carry-over from other donors' samples. The CDR3, as DNA: TGTGCCAGCAGAGCGCGACAGGGGGATAATGAAAAACTGTTTTTT. Translating gives CASRARQGDNEKLFF.